These T cell receptor beta chains were read from a single sample in a study of T-cell memory formation after mild COVID-19. TCRdb processed the 5' RACE reads anew with MiXCR; each CDR3 protein has one entry. The data hold fewer than 650,000 distinct CDR3 sequences, with less than 25% observed a single time. Sequenced material: PBMCs or a T cell subset sorted from them (not recorded which). All receptors derive from an adult woman who had mild COVID-19 (a few samples of this study predate the infection). Cell type and time point are not known. The CDR3 runs from the conserved cysteine through the conserved F or W. The order of the fields is V gene, clone size, CDR3 length, J gene, D gene, CDR3 DNA, CDR3 protein. A D gene is named only where the DNA matches it firmly. Rows may omit the clone size; those that give it use once, few, many or a size class.

v_gene: TRBV30; abundance: .; len: 12; j_gene: TRBJ2-3; d_gene: .; CDR3nt: TGTGCCTGGAGTCAGAGCACAGATACGCAGTATTTT; CDR3aa: CAWSQSTDTQYF
v_gene: TRBV11-3; abundance: .; len: 15; j_gene: TRBJ2-2; d_gene: .; CDR3nt: TGTGCCAGCAGCCCGACTAGAGTCGTGACCGGGGAGCTGTTTTTT; CDR3aa: CASSPTRVVTGELFF
v_gene: TRBV7-9; abundance: .; len: 15; j_gene: TRBJ1-2; d_gene: .; CDR3nt: TGTGCCAGCAGCTTAGCTTCCAGCTTCTTATATGGCTACACCTTC; CDR3aa: CASSLASSFLYGYTF
v_gene: TRBV6-5; abundance: .; len: 11; j_gene: TRBJ1-2; d_gene: .; CDR3nt: TGTGCCAGCGGCCCAGGGATAGGCTACACCTTC; CDR3aa: CASGPGIGYTF
v_gene: TRBV7-2; abundance: .; len: 15; j_gene: TRBJ2-7; d_gene: TRBD1; CDR3nt: TGTGCCAGCAGCTTATCCGGGACAGGGGGTCAGGAGCAGTACTTC; CDR3aa: CASSLSGTGGQEQYF
v_gene: TRBV9; abundance: .; len: 13; j_gene: TRBJ1-5; d_gene: .; CDR3nt: TGTGCCAGCAGCGTAGCAGACCGTCGGCCCCAGCATTTT; CDR3aa: CASSVADRRPQHF
v_gene: TRBV6-5; abundance: .; len: 15; j_gene: TRBJ2-1; d_gene: .; CDR3nt: TGTGCCAGCAGTTACAGCGGGCCGGGCTACAATGAGCAGTTCTTC; CDR3aa: CASSYSGPGYNEQFF
v_gene: TRBV12-3/TRBV12-4; abundance: .; len: 15; j_gene: TRBJ2-1; d_gene: TRBD2; CDR3nt: TGTGCCAGCAGGGGAACCGGACTAGCGTCCAATGAGCAGTTCTTC; CDR3aa: CASRGTGLASNEQFF
v_gene: TRBV12-3/TRBV12-4; abundance: .; len: 18; j_gene: TRBJ2-1; d_gene: .; CDR3nt: TGTGCCAGCAGTTTGTCACTTATCCGGGACCCAGCCTACAATGAGCAGTTCTTC; CDR3aa: CASSLSLIRDPAYNEQFF
v_gene: TRBV7-9; abundance: .; len: 15; j_gene: TRBJ1-2; d_gene: .; CDR3nt: TGTGCCAGCAACCCATGGAGGACAGCGAACTATGGCTACACCTTC; CDR3aa: CASNPWRTANYGYTF
v_gene: TRBV12-3/TRBV12-4; abundance: .; len: 15; j_gene: TRBJ2-7; d_gene: .; CDR3nt: TGTGCCAGCAGTCCTCTAGCTAACGGTGGCTACGAGCAGTACTTC; CDR3aa: CASSPLANGGYEQYF
v_gene: TRBV7-6; abundance: many; len: 15; j_gene: TRBJ1-3; d_gene: TRBD1; CDR3nt: TGTGCCAGCAGCCGAAATACAGGGGCGGGAAACACCATATATTTT; CDR3aa: CASSRNTGAGNTIYF
v_gene: TRBV7-9; abundance: .; len: 17; j_gene: TRBJ2-3; d_gene: TRBD2; CDR3nt: TGTGCCAGCAGCTTTTGGCGACTAGCGGGAGGTGTAGATACGCAGTATTTT; CDR3aa: CASSFWRLAGGVDTQYF
v_gene: TRBV5-1; abundance: .; len: 15; j_gene: TRBJ1-1; d_gene: .; CDR3nt: TGCGCCAGCAGCTTGAGATCGGGAGTGAGCACTGAAGCTTTCTTT; CDR3aa: CASSLRSGVSTEAFF
v_gene: TRBV6-6; abundance: many; len: 13; j_gene: TRBJ2-2; d_gene: .; CDR3nt: TGTGCCAGCTCCGGACCAAACACCGGGGAGCTGTTTTTT; CDR3aa: CASSGPNTGELFF
v_gene: TRBV5-5; abundance: .; len: 15; j_gene: TRBJ2-5; d_gene: TRBD2; CDR3nt: TGTGCCAGCACCAGGCCAGCGGGAGCCGCGGAGACCCAGTACTTC; CDR3aa: CASTRPAGAAETQYF
v_gene: TRBV29-1; abundance: few; len: 13; j_gene: TRBJ1-2; d_gene: .; CDR3nt: TGCAGCGTTGGGGACTCTGGGCTCTATGGCTACACCTTC; CDR3aa: CSVGDSGLYGYTF